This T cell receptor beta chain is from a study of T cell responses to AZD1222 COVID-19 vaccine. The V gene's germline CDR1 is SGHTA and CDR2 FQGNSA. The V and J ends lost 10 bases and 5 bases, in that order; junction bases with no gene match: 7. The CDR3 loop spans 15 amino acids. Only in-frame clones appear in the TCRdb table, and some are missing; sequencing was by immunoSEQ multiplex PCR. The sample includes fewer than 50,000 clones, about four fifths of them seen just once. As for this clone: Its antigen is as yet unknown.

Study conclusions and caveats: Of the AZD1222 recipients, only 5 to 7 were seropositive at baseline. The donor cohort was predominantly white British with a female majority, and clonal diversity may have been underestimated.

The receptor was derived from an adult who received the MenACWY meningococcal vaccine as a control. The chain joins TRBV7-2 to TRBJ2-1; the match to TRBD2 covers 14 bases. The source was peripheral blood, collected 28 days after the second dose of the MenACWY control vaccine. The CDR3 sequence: CAIQGGLAGDNEQFF. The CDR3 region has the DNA TGTGCCATCCAAGGGGGACTAGCGGGGGACAATGAGCAGTTCTTC.